This T cell receptor (beta chain) derives from a study of beta chain features in type 1 diabetes. Study-wide results and caveats: Researchers report that Type 1 diabetes patients had moderately but significantly shorter TCRB CDR3s across all four CD4+ subsets.

The CDR3 extends over 16 amino acids. Trimming took 4 bases from V and 5 from J; bases not matched to a gene: 13. The V gene's germline CDR1 is SQVTM and CDR2 ANQGSEA. TCRB transcripts that were expressed got sequenced, as all of the isolated RNA had been reverse transcribed. The table came from immunoSEQ multiplex PCR; TCRdb's copy has only in-frame clones and leaves some out. The sample lists roughly 100,000 clones, 28% occurring once. With regard to this clone: The antigen is unknown.

V usage is TRBV29-1 and J usage is TRBJ2-5; TRBD1 agrees at 10 bases. Specimen: central memory CD4+ T cells from blood. The clonotype comes from a woman between 18 and 29 years old with type 1 diabetes. The CDR3 DNA sequence: TGCAGCGTTGTTAAGGGCCGGGACAGGGGTCTGGAGACCCAGTACTTC. Encoded protein: CSVVKGRDRGLETQYF. Combining the CDR3 with reference TRBV29-1 and TRBJ2-5 gives the whole variable domain SAVISQKPSRDICQRGTSLTIQCQVDSQVTMMFWYRQQPGQSLTLIATANQGSEATYESGFVIDKFPISRPNLTFSTLTVSNMSPEDSSIYLCSVVKGRDRGLETQYFGPGTRLLVL.